The 14 T cell receptor beta chains below all came from one sample that was sequenced in a study of technical replicates of blood from a handful of donors. Profiled with immunoSEQ multiplex PCR; TCRdb holds only in-frame clones, not every one. The sample lists under 75,000 clones; about 91% were seen once. The sample comprised PBMCs. The receptors were sampled from a human donor in good health. Some clones in this sample may be carry-over from other donors' samples.

The V call is TRBV5-6, the J call TRBJ2-7; TRBD2 aligns across 8 bases. Trimming cost V 1 base and J 3 bases; bases outside gene matches: 6. Germline V lookup: CDR1 SGHDT, CDR2 YYEEEE. The length of the CDR3 is 15 residues. The CDR3 sequence is CASSLRSGRGYEQYF. The CDR3 DNA follows: TGTGCCAGCAGCTTGCGGTCCGGGAGGGGCTACGAGCAGTACTTC.

The chain links TRBV11-2 to TRBJ2-7; 11 nucleotides align to TRBD1. Per the germline V gene, CDR1 is SGHAT and CDR2 is FQNNGV. This CDR3 region has 16 residues. The V and J ends lost 7 bases and 4 bases, in that order; junction bases with no gene match: 12. This CDR3 is CASTHTRGTGGYEQYF. CDR3 coding DNA: TGTGCCAGCACACACACCCGTGGGACAGGGGGTTACGAGCAGTACTTC.

This sequence joins TRBV2 and TRBJ1-2, with TRBD1 matching over 10 bases. The CDR3 length is 16 residues. Trimming removed 6 bases from V and 2 bases from J; junction bases left unmatched: 9. CDR1 and CDR2 from the germline V gene are SNHLY and FYNNEI. CDR3 residues: CASRETGQGINYGYTF. CDR3 sequence (DNA): TGTGCCAGCAGGGAGACGGGACAGGGGATCAACTATGGCTACACCTTC.

The J gene is TRBJ1-5, the V gene TRBV7-9; 9 bases agree with TRBD1. The length of the CDR3 is 16 residues. The V and J ends lost 5 bases and 6 bases, in that order; junction bases with no gene match: 11. Germline loops: CDR1 SEHNR, CDR2 FQNEAQ (reference sequence). CDR3: CASSMGQGTVSQPQHF. The CDR3 DNA follows: TGTGCCAGCAGCATGGGACAGGGAACCGTGAGTCAGCCCCAGCATTTT.

Only one count was recorded for this clone. This sequence joins TRBV4-3 and TRBJ1-5; maybe TRBD1 (5 bases). The CDR3 spans 15 residues. Germline V CDR1 and CDR2: LGHNA, YSLEER. V lost 0 bases, J lost 6 bases, and 12 bases lay in between. The CDR3 sequence: CASSQDRDFGQPQHF. CDR3 DNA: TGCGCCAGCAGCCAAGATAGGGACTTCGGTCAGCCCCAGCATTTT.

On this clone itself: The sample has other DNA sequences that encode this CDR3 too. The rearrangement links TRBV6-1 to TRBJ1-5; D is unclear. The V gene lost 2 bases and the J gene lost 4 bases, with 9 bases spanning the gap. Germline loops: CDR1 MNHNS, CDR2 SASEGT. This CDR3 contains 14 residues. CDR3 in DNA: TGTGCCAGCAGTGAATCAGGAGGGAATCAGCCCCAGCATTTT. This gives the protein CASSESGGNQPQHF.

The CDR3 coding sequence is TGTGCCAGCAGTCCTGGACAGGGCTCGTACACTGAAGCTTTCTTT. Translation: CASSPGQGSYTEAFF. The chain has TRBV7-8 and TRBJ1-1, with 8 bases lining up with TRBD1. The CDR3 extends over 15 amino acids. Germline lookup yields CDR1 SGHVS and CDR2 FQNEAQ. J lost 3 bases, V lost 6 bases, and 9 bases had no gene match.

This chain joins TRBV7-6 and TRBJ2-7; 7 nucleotides line up with TRBD1. This CDR3 is built from 15 residues. Germline CDR1 and CDR2: SGHVS and FNYEAQ. Unmatched junction bases numbered 6, after V lost 1 base and J lost 3 bases. The CDR3 protein is CASSLGPGQLYEQYF. In DNA, the CDR3 is TGTGCCAGCAGCTTAGGGCCGGGACAGCTCTACGAGCAGTACTTC.

The V gene is TRBV4-2, the J gene TRBJ2-7, with 7 bases fitting TRBD1. Unmatched junction bases numbered 9, after V lost 4 bases and J lost 3 bases. The CDR3 totals 15 residues. Germline V lookup: CDR1 LGHNA, CDR2 YNFKEQ. The DNA for the CDR3 is TGTGCCAGCAGCCTGGGACAGCGCGGCCTCTACGAGCAGTACTTC. Translated, it gives CASSLGQRGLYEQYF.

The V and J genes are TRBV29-1 and TRBJ2-1; 7 positions agree with TRBD1. Trimming took 7 bases from V and 0 from J; bases not matched to a gene: 6. This CDR3 is 14 amino acids long. Germline loops: CDR1 SQVTM, CDR2 ANQGSEA. CDR3 in DNA: TGCAGCGGAGTGGACAGGCGCTCCTACAATGAGCAGTTCTTC. It is translated as CSGVDRRSYNEQFF.

CDR3: CASSAGQGGYGYTF. DNA for the CDR3: TGCGCCAGCAGTGCGGGACAGGGTGGCTATGGCTACACCTTC. J is TRBJ1-2 and V is TRBV5-1; TRBD1 matches at 9 bases. Trimming at V came to 5 bases and at J to 4 bases, leaving 6 bases not matched to a gene. This CDR3 has 14 amino acids. Germline-derived CDR1 and CDR2 are SGHRS and YFSETQ.

V gene TRBV6-5 combines with J gene TRBJ2-7; possibly TRBD1 for D (5 bases). Germline V CDR1 and CDR2: MNHEY, SVGAGI. V shed 7 bases and J shed 3 bases, with 16 bases lying between them. The CDR3 totals 14 residues. This chain's CDR3 is CASTFRTGNYEQYF. Written as DNA, the CDR3 is TGTGCCAGCACCTTCAGAACAGGAAACTACGAGCAGTACTTC.

This clone was seen only once. This rearrangement joins TRBV7-8 to TRBJ2-7; D not resolved. Trimming left V 5 bases short and J 3 bases short, with 14 bases between. Per germline, CDR1 SGHVS and CDR2 FQNEAQ. CDR3 length: 14 residues. CDR3 sequence (DNA): TGTGCCAGCAGCCCTACTTTCCTGAACTACGAGCAGTACTTC. Residues: CASSPTFLNYEQYF. The whole variable domain, remainder taken from reference TRBV7-8 and TRBJ2-7, is GAGVSQSPRYKVAKRGQDVALRCDPISGHVSLFWYQQALGQGPEFLTYFQNEAQLDKSGLPSDRFFAERPEGSVSTLKIQRTQQEDSAVYLCASSPTFLNYEQYFGPGTRLTVT.

V and J are TRBV7-9 and TRBJ1-6; 8 bases are a match to TRBD1. Germline CDR1 and CDR2: SEHNR and FQNEAQ (reference sequence). The CDR3 loop spans 16 amino acids. The ends lost 3 bases at V and 9 bases at J; junction bases unmatched: 10. CDR3 nucleotides: TGTGCCAGCAGCTTGAGGACAGGGAGCGATAGTTCACCCCTCCACTTT. This gives the protein CASSLRTGSDSSPLHF.